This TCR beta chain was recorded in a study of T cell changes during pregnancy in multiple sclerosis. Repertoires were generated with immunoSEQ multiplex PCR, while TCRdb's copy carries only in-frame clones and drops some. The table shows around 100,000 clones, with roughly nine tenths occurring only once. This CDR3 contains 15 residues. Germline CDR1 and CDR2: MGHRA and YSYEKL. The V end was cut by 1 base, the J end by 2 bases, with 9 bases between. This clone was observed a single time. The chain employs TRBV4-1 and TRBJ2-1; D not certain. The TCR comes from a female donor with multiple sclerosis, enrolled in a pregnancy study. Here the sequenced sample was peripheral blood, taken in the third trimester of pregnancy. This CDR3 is CASSQGSRTYNEQFF. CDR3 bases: TGCGCCAGCAGCCAAGGATCTAGAACCTACAATGAGCAGTTCTTC.